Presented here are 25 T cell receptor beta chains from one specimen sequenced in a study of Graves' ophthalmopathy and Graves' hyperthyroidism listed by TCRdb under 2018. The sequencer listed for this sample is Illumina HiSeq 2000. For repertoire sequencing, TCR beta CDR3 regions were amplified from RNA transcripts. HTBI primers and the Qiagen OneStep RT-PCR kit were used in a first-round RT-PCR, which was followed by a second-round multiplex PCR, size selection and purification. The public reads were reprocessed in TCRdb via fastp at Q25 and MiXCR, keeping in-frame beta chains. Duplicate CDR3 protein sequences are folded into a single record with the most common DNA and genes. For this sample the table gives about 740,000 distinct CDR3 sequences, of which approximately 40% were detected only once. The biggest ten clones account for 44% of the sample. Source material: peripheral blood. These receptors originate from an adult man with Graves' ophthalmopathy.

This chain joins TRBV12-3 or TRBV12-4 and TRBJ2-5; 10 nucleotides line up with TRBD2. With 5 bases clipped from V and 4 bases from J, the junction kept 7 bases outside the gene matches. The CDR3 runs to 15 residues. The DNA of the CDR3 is TGTGCCAGCAGTCGAGCGGGGGGGCCGAGAGAGACCCAGTACTTC. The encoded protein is CASSRAGGPRETQYF.

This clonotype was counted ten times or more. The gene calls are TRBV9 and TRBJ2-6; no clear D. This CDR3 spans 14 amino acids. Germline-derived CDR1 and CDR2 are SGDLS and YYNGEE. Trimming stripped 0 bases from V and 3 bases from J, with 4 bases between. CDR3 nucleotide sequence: TGTGCCAGCAGCGTAGATGGTGGGGCCAACGTCCTGACTTTC. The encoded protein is CASSVDGGANVLTF.

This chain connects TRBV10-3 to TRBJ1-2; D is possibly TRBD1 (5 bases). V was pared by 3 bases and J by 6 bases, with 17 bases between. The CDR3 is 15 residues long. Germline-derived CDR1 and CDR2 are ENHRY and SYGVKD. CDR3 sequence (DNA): TGTGCCATCAGTGACTCCGGGACTAGCGAAAATGGCTACACCTTC. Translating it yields CAISDSGTSENGYTF.

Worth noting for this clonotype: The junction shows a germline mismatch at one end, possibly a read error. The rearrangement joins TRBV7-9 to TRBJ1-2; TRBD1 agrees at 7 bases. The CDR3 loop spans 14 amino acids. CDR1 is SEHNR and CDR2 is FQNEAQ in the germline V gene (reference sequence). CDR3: CASSSRQGDYGCTF. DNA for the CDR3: TGTGCCAGCAGCTCGCGACAGGGTGACTATGGCTGCACCTTC.

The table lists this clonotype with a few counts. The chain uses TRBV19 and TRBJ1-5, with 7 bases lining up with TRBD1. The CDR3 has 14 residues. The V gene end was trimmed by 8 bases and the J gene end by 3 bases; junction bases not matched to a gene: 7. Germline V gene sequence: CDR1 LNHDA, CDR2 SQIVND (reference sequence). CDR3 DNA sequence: TGTGCCAGTTCGAATACAGGGGTCAATCAGCCCCAGCATTTT. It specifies CASSNTGVNQPQHF.

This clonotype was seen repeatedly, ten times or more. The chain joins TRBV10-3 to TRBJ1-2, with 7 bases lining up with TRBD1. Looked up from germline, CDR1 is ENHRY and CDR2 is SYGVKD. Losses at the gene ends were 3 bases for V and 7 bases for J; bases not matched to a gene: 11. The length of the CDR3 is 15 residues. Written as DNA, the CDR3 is TGTGCCATCAGTGAAGCCAGGGGGATTAACGTTGGCTACACCTTC. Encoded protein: CAISEARGINVGYTF.

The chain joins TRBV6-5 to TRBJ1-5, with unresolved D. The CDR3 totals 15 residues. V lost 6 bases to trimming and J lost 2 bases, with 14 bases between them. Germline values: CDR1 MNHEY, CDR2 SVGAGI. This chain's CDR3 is CASRSIPWGNQPQHF. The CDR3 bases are TGTGCCAGCAGATCCATCCCCTGGGGCAATCAGCCCCAGCATTTT.

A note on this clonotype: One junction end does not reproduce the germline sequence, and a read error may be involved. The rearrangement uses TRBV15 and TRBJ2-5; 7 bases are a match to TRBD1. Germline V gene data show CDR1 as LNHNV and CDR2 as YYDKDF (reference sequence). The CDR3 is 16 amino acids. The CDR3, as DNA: TGTGTCACCAGCAGATTCTCCCCGGGACAGCAAGAGACCCAGTACTTC. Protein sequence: CVTSRFSPGQQETQYF.

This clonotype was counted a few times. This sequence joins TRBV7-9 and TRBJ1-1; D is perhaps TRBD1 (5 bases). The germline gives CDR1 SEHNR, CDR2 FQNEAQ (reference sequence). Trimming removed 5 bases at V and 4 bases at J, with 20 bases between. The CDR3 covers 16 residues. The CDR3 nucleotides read TGTGCCAGCAGCCGCGAGGGGTTCCTCGTGAGCACTGAAGCTTTCTTT. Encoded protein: CASSREGFLVSTEAFF.

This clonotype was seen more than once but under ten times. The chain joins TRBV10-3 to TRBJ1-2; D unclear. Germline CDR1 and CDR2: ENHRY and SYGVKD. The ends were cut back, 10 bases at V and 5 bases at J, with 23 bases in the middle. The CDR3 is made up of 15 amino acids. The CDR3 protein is CASSLTPGSKYGYTF. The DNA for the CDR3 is TGTGCCAGCAGCCTAACCCCGGGCTCGAAATATGGCTACACCTTC.

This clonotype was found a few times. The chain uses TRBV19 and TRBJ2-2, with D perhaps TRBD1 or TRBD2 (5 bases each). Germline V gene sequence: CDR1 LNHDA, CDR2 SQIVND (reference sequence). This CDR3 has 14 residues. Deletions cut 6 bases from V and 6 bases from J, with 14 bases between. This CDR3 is CASRRDPAAGELFF. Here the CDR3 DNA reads TGTGCCAGTAGAAGGGACCCTGCTGCCGGGGAGCTGTTTTTT.

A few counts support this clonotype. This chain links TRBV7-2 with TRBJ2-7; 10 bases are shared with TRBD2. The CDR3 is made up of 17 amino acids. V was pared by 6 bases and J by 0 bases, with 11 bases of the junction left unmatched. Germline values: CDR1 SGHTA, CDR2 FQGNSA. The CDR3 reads CASRGNPLAGGSYEQYF. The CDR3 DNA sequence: TGTGCCAGCAGGGGAAACCCATTAGCGGGAGGCTCCTACGAGCAGTACTTC. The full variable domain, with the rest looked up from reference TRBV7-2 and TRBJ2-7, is GAGVSQSPSNKVTEKGKDVELRCDPISGHTALYWYRQSLGQGLEFLIYFQGNSAPDKSGLPSDRFSAERTGGSVSTLTIQRTQQEDSAVYLCASRGNPLAGGSYEQYFGPGTRLTVT.

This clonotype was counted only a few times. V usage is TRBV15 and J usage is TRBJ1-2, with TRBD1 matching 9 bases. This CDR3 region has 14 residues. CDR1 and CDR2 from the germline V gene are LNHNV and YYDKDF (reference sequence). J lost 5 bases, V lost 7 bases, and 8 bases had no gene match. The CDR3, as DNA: TGTGCCACCATAACAGGGGGCGCGAGTTATGGCTACACCTTC. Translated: CATITGGASYGYTF.

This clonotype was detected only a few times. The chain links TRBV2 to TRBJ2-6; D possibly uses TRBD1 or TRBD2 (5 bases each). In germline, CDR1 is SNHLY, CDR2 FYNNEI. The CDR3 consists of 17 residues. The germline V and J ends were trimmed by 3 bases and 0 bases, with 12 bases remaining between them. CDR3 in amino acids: CASSEGRGISGANVLTF. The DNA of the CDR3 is TGTGCCAGCAGTGAGGGACGGGGAATCTCTGGGGCCAACGTCCTGACTTTC. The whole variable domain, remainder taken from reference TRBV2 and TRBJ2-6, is EPEVTQTPSHQVTQMGQEVILRCVPISNHLYFYWYRQILGQKVEFLVSFYNNEISEKSEIFDDQFSVERPDGSNFTLKIRSTKLEDSAMYFCASSEGRGISGANVLTFGAGSRLTVL.

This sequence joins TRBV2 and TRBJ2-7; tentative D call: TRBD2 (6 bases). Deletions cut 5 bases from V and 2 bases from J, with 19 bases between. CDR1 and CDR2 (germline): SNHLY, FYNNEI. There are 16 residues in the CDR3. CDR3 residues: CASSYAMSGPTYEQYF. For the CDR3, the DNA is TGTGCCAGCAGTTATGCTATGAGCGGGCCAACCTACGAGCAGTACTTC.

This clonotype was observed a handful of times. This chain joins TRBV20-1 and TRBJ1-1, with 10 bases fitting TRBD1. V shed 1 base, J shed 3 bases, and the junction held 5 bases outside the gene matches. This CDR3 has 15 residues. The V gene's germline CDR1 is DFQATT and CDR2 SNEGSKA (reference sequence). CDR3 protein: CSARAAGTGDTEAFF. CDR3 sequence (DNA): TGCAGTGCTAGAGCTGCTGGGACAGGGGACACTGAAGCTTTCTTT.

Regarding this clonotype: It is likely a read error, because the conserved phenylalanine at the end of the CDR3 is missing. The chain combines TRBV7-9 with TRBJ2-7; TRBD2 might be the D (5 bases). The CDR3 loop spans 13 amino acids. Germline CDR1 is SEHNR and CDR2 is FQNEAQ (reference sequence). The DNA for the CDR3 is TGTGCCAGCAGCCTAGCCTCCTCCTACGAGCAGTACCTC. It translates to CASSLASSYEQYL.

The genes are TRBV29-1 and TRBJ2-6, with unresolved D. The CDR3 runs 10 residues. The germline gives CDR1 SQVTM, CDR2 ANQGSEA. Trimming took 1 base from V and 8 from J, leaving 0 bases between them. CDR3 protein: CSVEANVLTF. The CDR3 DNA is TGCAGCGTTGAAGCCAACGTCCTGACTTTC. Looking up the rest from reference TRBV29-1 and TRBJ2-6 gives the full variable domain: SAVISQKPSRDICQRGTSLTIQCQVDSQVTMMFWYRQQPGQSLTLIATANQGSEATYESGFVIDKFPISRPNLTFSTLTVSNMSPEDSSIYLCSVEANVLTFGAGSRLTVL.

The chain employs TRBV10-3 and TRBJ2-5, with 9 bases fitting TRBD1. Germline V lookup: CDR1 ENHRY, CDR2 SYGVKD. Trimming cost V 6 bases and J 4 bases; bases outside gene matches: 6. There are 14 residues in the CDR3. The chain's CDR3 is CAISPGQGRETQYF. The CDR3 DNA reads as TGTGCCATCAGCCCTGGACAGGGGAGAGAGACCCAGTACTTC.

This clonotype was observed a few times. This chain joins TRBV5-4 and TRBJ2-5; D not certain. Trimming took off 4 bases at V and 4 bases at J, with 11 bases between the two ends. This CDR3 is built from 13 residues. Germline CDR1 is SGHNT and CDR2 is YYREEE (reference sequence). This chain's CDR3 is CASSHYSGETQYF. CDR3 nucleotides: TGTGCCAGCAGCCACTATTCGGGAGAGACCCAGTACTTC.

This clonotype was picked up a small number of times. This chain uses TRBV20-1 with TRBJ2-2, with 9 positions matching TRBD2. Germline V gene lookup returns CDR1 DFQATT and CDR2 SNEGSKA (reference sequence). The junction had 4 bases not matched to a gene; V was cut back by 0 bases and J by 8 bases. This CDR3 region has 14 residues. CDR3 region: CSARDGTSLGELFF. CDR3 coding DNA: TGCAGTGCTAGAGACGGGACTAGCCTAGGGGAGCTGTTTTTT.

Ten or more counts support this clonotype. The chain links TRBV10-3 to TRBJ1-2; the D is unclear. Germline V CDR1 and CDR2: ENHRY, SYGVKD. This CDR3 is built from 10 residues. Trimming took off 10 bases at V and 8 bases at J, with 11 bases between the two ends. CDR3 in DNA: TGTGCCAGCCTAGGGAGCGGCTACACCTTC. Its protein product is CASLGSGYTF.

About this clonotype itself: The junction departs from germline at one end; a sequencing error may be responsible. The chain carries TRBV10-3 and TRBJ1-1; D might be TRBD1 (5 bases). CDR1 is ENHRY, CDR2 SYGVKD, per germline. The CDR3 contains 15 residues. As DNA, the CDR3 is TGTGCCAGCAGTTACTGGGGGGGAAAAGGCACTGAAGCTTTCTTT. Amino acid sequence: CASSYWGGKGTEAFF.

DNA for the CDR3: TGTGCCAGCAGCTACAGTCTAGCCGCAGCCTACGAGCAGTACTTC. As protein: CASSYSLAAAYEQYF. V and J are TRBV7-9 and TRBJ2-7; the D gene is possibly TRBD2 (5 bases). This CDR3 is built from 15 residues. The ends were cut back, 4 bases at V and 2 bases at J, with 15 bases in the middle. Germline V CDR1 and CDR2: SEHNR, FQNEAQ (reference sequence).

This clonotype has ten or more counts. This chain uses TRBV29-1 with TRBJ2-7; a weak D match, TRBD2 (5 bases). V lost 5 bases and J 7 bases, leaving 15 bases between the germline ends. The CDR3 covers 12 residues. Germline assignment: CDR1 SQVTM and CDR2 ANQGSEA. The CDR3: CSVSGLTGEQYF. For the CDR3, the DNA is TGCAGCGTTTCGGGTTTGACGGGGGAGCAGTACTTC.